The sequence of this T cell receptor beta chain was determined in a study of regulatory T cells in long-lasting Graves disease. Investigators prepared the TCR beta libraries by applying iRepertoire HTBI primers and Arm-PCR of CDR3 regions. TCRdb itself ran the multiplex PCR reads through MiXCR, one entry per CDR3 protein. The sample gives 400,000 to 500,000 distinct CDR3 sequences, under 25% of which show up once; about an eighth is in the top ten. The time point denotes: persistent/refractory GD, antithyroid drugs over 5 years with positive TRAb. PBMC RNA served as the TCR library source. American Thyroid Association guidelines defined Graves' disease diagnosis. With 4 bases removed from V and 5 bases from J, the gap between germline ends came to 14 bases. Germline V gene sequence: CDR1 SQVTM, CDR2 ANQGSEA. The CDR3 spans 13 residues.

The sequence was collected from a female donor with Graves disease. The genes are TRBV29-1 and TRBJ2-5; D is perhaps TRBD2 (7 bases). Sequencing was performed on peripheral blood mononuclear cells (PBMCs), taken when the disease was refractory, from a patient treated with antithyroid drugs. This CDR3 is CSVGGGALETQYF. Written as DNA, the CDR3 is TGCAGCGTTGGGGGGGGCGCATTGGAGACCCAGTACTTC.